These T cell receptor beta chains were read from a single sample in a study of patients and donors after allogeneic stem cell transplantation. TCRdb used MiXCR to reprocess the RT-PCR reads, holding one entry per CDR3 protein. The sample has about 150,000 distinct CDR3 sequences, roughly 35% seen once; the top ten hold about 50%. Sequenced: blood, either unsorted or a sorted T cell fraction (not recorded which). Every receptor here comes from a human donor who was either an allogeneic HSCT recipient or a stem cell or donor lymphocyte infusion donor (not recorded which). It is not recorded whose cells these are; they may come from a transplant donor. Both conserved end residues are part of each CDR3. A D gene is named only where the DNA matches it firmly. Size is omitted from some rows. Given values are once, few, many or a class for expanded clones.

CDR3 protein: CASSLLTETEAFF; CDR3 DNA: TGTGCCAGCAGCCTTCTAACTGAGACTGAAGCTTTCTTT; clone size: many; D gene: .; V gene: TRBV6-5; J gene: TRBJ1-1
CDR3 protein: CAWSSSNTGELFF; CDR3 DNA: TGTGCCTGGAGTTCCTCGAACACCGGGGAGCTGTTTTTT; clone size: few; D gene: .; V gene: TRBV30; J gene: TRBJ2-2
CDR3 protein: CATKLGTNTGELFF; CDR3 DNA: TGTGCCACCAAGTTAGGAACGAACACCGGGGAGCTGTTTTTT; clone size: .; D gene: .; V gene: TRBV24-1; J gene: TRBJ2-2
CDR3 protein: CASSLVRGRTEAFF; CDR3 DNA: TGTGCCAGCAGCTTGGTAAGGGGTCGGACTGAAGCTTTCTTT; clone size: few; D gene: .; V gene: TRBV5-6; J gene: TRBJ1-1
CDR3 protein: CASSLYKTVGNTIYF; CDR3 DNA: TGTGCCAGCAGTTTATATAAGACAGTGGGTAACACCATATATTTT; clone size: .; D gene: .; V gene: TRBV28; J gene: TRBJ1-3
CDR3 protein: CASSLLTGNTEAFF; CDR3 DNA: TGTGCCAGCAGTTTACTGACAGGGAACACTGAAGCTTTCTTT; clone size: .; D gene: .; V gene: TRBV27; J gene: TRBJ1-1
CDR3 protein: CASSVRDSTYGYTF; CDR3 DNA: TGTGCCAGCAGCGTCAGGGACAGCACTTATGGCTACACCTTC; clone size: .; D gene: TRBD1; V gene: TRBV9; J gene: TRBJ1-2
CDR3 protein: CASSLLAFTDTQYF; CDR3 DNA: TGTGCCAGCAGTCTTCTAGCGTTCACAGATACGCAGTATTTT; clone size: .; D gene: .; V gene: TRBV12-3/TRBV12-4; J gene: TRBJ2-3
CDR3 protein: CASSLSRRGRTEAFF; CDR3 DNA: TGTGCCAGCAGCTTATCGCGCAGGGGGCGGACTGAAGCTTTCTTT; clone size: .; D gene: TRBD1; V gene: TRBV7-3; J gene: TRBJ1-1
CDR3 protein: CASSQKGEAFF; CDR3 DNA: TGTGCCAGCAGCCAAAAGGGGGAAGCTTTCTTT; clone size: .; D gene: .; V gene: TRBV4-2; J gene: TRBJ1-1
CDR3 protein: CASSERTGELFF; CDR3 DNA: TGTGCCAGCAGCGAACGTACCGGGGAGCTGTTTTTT; clone size: .; D gene: .; V gene: TRBV11-3; J gene: TRBJ2-2
CDR3 protein: CASSEGWGNQPQHF; CDR3 DNA: TGTGCCAGCAGTGAGGGGTGGGGCAATCAGCCCCAGCATTTT; clone size: few; D gene: .; V gene: TRBV6-5; J gene: TRBJ1-5
CDR3 protein: CATSVGGDQETQYF; CDR3 DNA: TGTGCCACCAGTGTGGGCGGAGACCAAGAGACCCAGTACTTC; clone size: .; D gene: .; V gene: TRBV24-1; J gene: TRBJ2-5
CDR3 protein: CASAPTGSNQPQHF; CDR3 DNA: TGTGCTAGTGCCCCCACCGGAAGCAATCAGCCCCAGCATTTT; clone size: .; D gene: .; V gene: TRBV12-5; J gene: TRBJ1-5
CDR3 protein: CASRSYSNQPQHF; CDR3 DNA: TGTGCCAGTAGGAGTTATAGCAATCAGCCCCAGCATTTT; clone size: .; D gene: .; V gene: TRBV19; J gene: TRBJ1-5
CDR3 protein: CASSLDGTGGKLFF; CDR3 DNA: TGTGCCAGCAGCTTAGACGGGACAGGGGGAAAACTGTTTTTT; clone size: few; D gene: TRBD1; V gene: TRBV7-9; J gene: TRBJ1-4
CDR3 protein: CSAPGPTLEAFF; CDR3 DNA: TGCAGCGCCCCCGGGCCCACCTTAGAAGCTTTCTTT; clone size: few; D gene: .; V gene: TRBV29-1; J gene: TRBJ1-1
CDR3 protein: CASLLNRPLFYGYTF; CDR3 DNA: TGTGCCAGTTTACTCAACAGGCCTTTATTCTATGGCTACACCTTC; clone size: few; D gene: .; V gene: TRBV12-3/TRBV12-4; J gene: TRBJ1-2
CDR3 protein: CASSFRDNYNSPLHF; CDR3 DNA: TGCGCCAGCAGCTTCCGGGACAACTATAATTCACCCCTCCACTTT; clone size: few; D gene: .; V gene: TRBV5-1; J gene: TRBJ1-6
CDR3 protein: CASSLSRANTGELFF; CDR3 DNA: TGTGCCAGCAGTCTTAGCAGAGCGAACACCGGGGAGCTGTTTTTT; clone size: .; D gene: .; V gene: TRBV6-5; J gene: TRBJ2-2
CDR3 protein: CASSRNGLGASSYNSPLHF; CDR3 DNA: TGTGCCAGCAGCCGAAATGGTTTGGGGGCCAGCTCCTATAATTCACCCCTCCACTTT; clone size: few; D gene: .; V gene: TRBV13; J gene: TRBJ1-6
CDR3 protein: CASSPGTDFSPLHF; CDR3 DNA: TGTGCCAGCAGCCCCGGGACAGATTTTTCACCCCTCCACTTT; clone size: .; D gene: TRBD1; V gene: TRBV12-3/TRBV12-4; J gene: TRBJ1-6